These 21 T cell receptor beta chains were all obtained from the same sample, sequenced in a study of control samples from healthy donors and cancer patients. Profiled with immunoSEQ multiplex PCR; TCRdb holds only in-frame clones, not every one. The sample comprises more than 95,000 clones, roughly 93% of which are singletons, and about 2.8% rests with the top ten. The specimen sequenced was blood. The receptors shown here come from a man aged 30 to 45 in good health.

The chain couples TRBV2 to TRBJ1-1; no clear D. The CDR3 length is 17 residues. Germline values: CDR1 SNHLY, CDR2 FYNNEI. V dropped 2 bases and J dropped 1 base, with 17 bases sitting between them. The CDR3 protein is CASSESPGYSENTEAFF. The CDR3, as DNA: TGTGCCAGCAGTGAATCCCCGGGGTACTCAGAGAACACTGAAGCTTTCTTT.

The chain employs TRBV5-1 and TRBJ2-1; D gene unclear. Trimming removed 0 bases at V and 6 bases at J, with 4 bases between. The germline CDR1 and CDR2 sequences are SGHRS and YFSETQ. The CDR3 has 12 amino acids. The chain's CDR3 is CASSLGVNEQFF. As DNA, the CDR3 is TGCGCCAGCAGCTTGGGGGTCAATGAGCAGTTCTTC.

V and J are TRBV19 and TRBJ1-1, with D perhaps TRBD1 (5 bases). V was trimmed by 9 bases and J by 0 bases, leaving 17 bases between them. CDR1 and CDR2 from the germline V gene are LNHDA and SQIVND (reference sequence). This CDR3 has 15 amino acids. The CDR3 nucleotides read TGTGCCAGCGCGGTGGGCAGGGCTTTGAACACTGAAGCTTTCTTT. Translated: CASAVGRALNTEAFF.

The J gene is TRBJ1-2, the V gene TRBV5-5, with TRBD1 matching over 10 bases. The CDR3 is 19 residues long. CDR1 and CDR2 from the germline V gene are SGHKS and YYEKEE (reference sequence). With 1 base clipped from V and 4 bases from J, the junction kept 16 bases outside the gene matches. The CDR3 sequence is CASSLTITGTGVDGYGYTF. The CDR3 bases are TGTGCCAGCAGCTTGACAATCACCGGGACAGGGGTTGACGGCTATGGCTACACCTTC.

This clone was seen just once. J is TRBJ2-1 and V is TRBV6-5, with 8 bases fitting TRBD1. V lost 0 bases, J lost 4 bases, and 5 bases stayed unmatched. The germline V gene encodes CDR1 MNHEY and CDR2 SVGAGI. This CDR3 is 16 amino acids long. CDR3 DNA: TGTGCCAGCAGTTACTCGTACAGGGGGTCTTACAATGAGCAGTTCTTC. It encodes CASSYSYRGSYNEQFF.

This chain links TRBV19 with TRBJ2-2; maybe TRBD1 (5 bases). This CDR3 has 14 residues. V lost 2 bases and J 6 bases, leaving 10 bases between the germline ends. Germline lookup yields CDR1 LNHDA and CDR2 SQIVND (reference sequence). CDR3 nucleotides: TGTGCCAGTAGTATAACAACAGGTTCCGGGGAGCTGTTTTTT. Translation: CASSITTGSGELFF.

CDR3 protein: CATSRARLAEQFF. The CDR3 DNA is TGTGCCACCAGCAGAGCACGATTGGCTGAGCAGTTCTTC. This chain links TRBV15 with TRBJ2-1; D not certain. The length of the CDR3 is 13 residues. Germline lookup yields CDR1 LNHNV and CDR2 YYDKDF (reference sequence). Between the trimmed V and J ends, which lost 1 base and 9 bases, there was a span of 10 bases.

The CDR3 nucleotides are TGTGCCAGCAGTGAATACCTCAGGGGTCGTGAAGAGACCCAGTACTTC. It translates to CASSEYLRGREETQYF. The chain recombines TRBV6-1 with TRBJ2-5; possibly TRBD1 for D (6 bases). This CDR3 region has 16 residues. Trimming cost V 2 bases and J 3 bases, with 16 bases left between them. The V gene's germline CDR1 is MNHNS and CDR2 SASEGT.

The J gene is TRBJ2-7, the V gene TRBV27, with 9 nucleotides matching TRBD1. V was clipped by 7 bases and J by 7 bases; unmatched bases: 11. CDR1 is MNHEY and CDR2 is SMNVEV in the germline V gene (reference sequence). The CDR3 has 14 residues. CDR3 in amino acids: CASKPGTGPVEQYF. The CDR3 DNA reads TGTGCCAGCAAACCCGGGACAGGGCCGGTGGAGCAGTACTTC.

The chain is built from TRBV7-9 and TRBJ2-3; D is undetermined. Germline V gene sequence: CDR1 SEHNR, CDR2 FQNEAQ (reference sequence). The germline V and J ends were trimmed by 0 bases and 2 bases, with 9 bases remaining between them. The CDR3 is made up of 15 amino acids. The CDR3 sequence is CASSLALRPTDTQYF. The CDR3 DNA reads TGTGCCAGCAGCTTAGCGCTACGGCCCACAGATACGCAGTATTTT.

The chain carries TRBV19 and TRBJ1-5, with TRBD1 identical over 7 bases. Germline V gives CDR1 LNHDA, CDR2 SQIVND (reference sequence). Trimming cost V 7 bases and J 7 bases; bases outside gene matches: 10. The CDR3 totals 14 residues. The CDR3 is CASILRGGTQPQHF. DNA of the CDR3: TGTGCCAGTATCCTCAGGGGGGGGACCCAGCCCCAGCATTTT.

The chain carries TRBV12-5 and TRBJ2-1; perhaps TRBD1 as D (5 bases). Germline CDR1 LGHNT, CDR2 FRNRAP. V was trimmed by 6 bases and J by 8 bases, leaving 11 bases between them. The CDR3 runs 12 residues. The CDR3 nucleotides read TGTGCTAGTGGGACAGCACTTCATGAGCAGTTCTTC. It translates to CASGTALHEQFF.

The V call is TRBV5-1, the J call TRBJ1-6; 7 bases fit TRBD1. The J segment lost 7 bases and the V segment lost 0 bases, leaving 1 base of the junction unmatched. This CDR3 comprises 14 residues. CDR1 is SGHRS, CDR2 YFSETQ, per germline. The CDR3 region is CASSLGDRNSPLHF. As DNA, the CDR3 is TGCGCCAGCAGCTTGGGGGACAGAAATTCACCCCTCCACTTT.

The CDR3 region is CASSLAGPVGGANIQYF. The CDR3 DNA is TGCGCCAGCAGCTTGGCCGGACCCGTTGGGGGGGCGAACATTCAGTACTTC. The V gene is TRBV5-1, the J gene TRBJ2-4; a possible D gene is TRBD2 (7 bases). This CDR3 spans 17 amino acids. Trimming took 0 bases from V and 7 from J, leaving 20 bases between them. Germline CDR1 is SGHRS and CDR2 is YFSETQ.

The rearrangement links TRBV6-5 to TRBJ1-2, with unresolved D. V shed 10 bases and J shed 0 bases, with 9 bases lying between them. The CDR3 loop spans 12 amino acids. CDR1 is MNHEY, CDR2 SVGAGI, per germline. The chain's CDR3 is CATRRANYGYTF. The DNA of the CDR3 is TGTGCCACCAGAAGGGCTAACTATGGCTACACCTTC.

The chain carries TRBV5-1 and TRBJ1-2; 7 bases are shared with TRBD1. The CDR3 length is 14 residues. J lost 3 bases, V lost 0 bases, and 2 bases had no gene match. Germline assignment: CDR1 SGHRS and CDR2 YFSETQ. The CDR3 coding sequence is TGCGCCAGCAGCTTGGACAGGGGAGACTATGGCTACACCTTC. Its translation is CASSLDRGDYGYTF.

The sample holds one count of this clone. The rearrangement links TRBV5-1 to TRBJ2-2, with D tentatively TRBD1 or TRBD2 (5 bases each). Germline values: CDR1 SGHRS, CDR2 YFSETQ. The length of the CDR3 is 16 residues. V was pared by 4 bases and J by 0 bases, with 13 bases between. CDR3 nucleotides: TGCGCCAGCAGCGCAACCGGGACGGCGAACACCGGGGAGCTGTTTTTT. Translation gives CASSATGTANTGELFF.

This chain joins TRBV6-5 and TRBJ2-7; tentative D call: TRBD1 (6 bases). CDR1 MNHEY and CDR2 SVGAGI come from the germline V gene. The CDR3 runs 13 residues. V lost 7 bases and J lost 3, with 13 bases in between. CDR3 residues: CASKSTGDYEQYF. As DNA, the CDR3 is TGTGCCAGCAAGTCGACAGGCGACTACGAGCAGTACTTC.

The chain is built from TRBV2 and TRBJ1-1; the D is unclear. CDR3 length equals 13 residues. Germline loops: CDR1 SNHLY, CDR2 FYNNEI. V gave up 3 bases and J gave up 1 base, with 6 bases separating them. The DNA for the CDR3 is TGTGCCAGCAGTGATTGGGGGAACACTGAAGCTTTCTTT. It translates to CASSDWGNTEAFF.

In the case of this clone: This sample includes further DNA sequences coding for the same CDR3. This chain connects TRBV11-2 to TRBJ1-1, with a possible D match to TRBD1 (6 bases). The germline CDR1 and CDR2 sequences are SGHAT and FQNNGV. Deletions cut 6 bases from V and 4 bases from J, with 18 bases between. The CDR3 runs 15 residues. The CDR3 nucleotides read TGTGCCAGCAGTCCAGAAGGGGGTCGGAGCACTGAAGCTTTCTTT. Its protein is CASSPEGGRSTEAFF.

V and J are TRBV7-9 and TRBJ1-2; D is possibly TRBD1 (5 bases). The germline V gene encodes CDR1 SEHNR and CDR2 FQNEAQ (reference sequence). CDR3 size: 16 residues. Deletions cut 0 bases from V and 6 bases from J, with 17 bases between. The DNA of the CDR3 is TGTGCCAGCAGCTTAGCTTCGTCCGTCAGGGAAAATGGCTACACCTTC. Protein: CASSLASSVRENGYTF.